This section outlines one T cell receptor (beta chain) sequence together with its context. This sample is part of a study of control samples from healthy donors and cancer patients. Generated by immunoSEQ multiplex PCR, the TCRdb table keeps only in-frame clones and is missing some. The sample carries approximately 92,000 clones, more than 80% recorded once. The CDR3 is 17 residues long. The V gene end was trimmed by 6 bases and the J gene end by 2 bases; junction bases not matched to a gene: 9. Germline CDR1 reads MNHEY; CDR2 reads SMNVEV (reference sequence). The receptor's source is a woman under 40 in good health. The genes are TRBV27 and TRBJ2-6; TRBD2 matches at 8 bases. The specimen sequenced was blood. The CDR3 here is CASSRSSGGPGANVLTF. CDR3 nucleotides: TGTGCCAGCAGCCGCTCCTCGGGGGGGCCTGGGGCCAACGTCCTGACTTTC.